The 21 T cell receptor beta chains given below trace back to one sample, sequenced in a study of T cell changes during pregnancy in multiple sclerosis. Assay: immunoSEQ multiplex PCR; the TCRdb copy retains only in-frame clones and omits some. Among 80,000 to 95,000 clones listed, 90% to 95% were seen once. Sequencing used peripheral blood, obtained in the third trimester of pregnancy. The receptors originated from a female donor in good health, enrolled as a control in a pregnancy study.

This chain joins TRBV4-2 and TRBJ2-1; weak D call: TRBD2 (5 bases). The CDR3 extends over 13 amino acids. The V end was cut by 1 base, the J end by 6 bases, with 7 bases between. Germline V CDR1 and CDR2: LGHNA, YNFKEQ. CDR3 nucleotide sequence: TGTGCCAGCAGCCAAGGGGGAGTCAATGAGCAGTTCTTC. Its translation is CASSQGGVNEQFF.

This rearrangement joins TRBV10-3 to TRBJ2-7; TRBD2 is a possible D gene (5 bases). This CDR3 has 14 residues. Trimming stripped 0 bases from V and 2 bases from J, with 8 bases between. The germline gives CDR1 ENHRY, CDR2 SYGVKD. The chain's CDR3 is CAISESLAPYEQYF. The DNA for the CDR3 is TGTGCCATCAGTGAGTCCCTAGCTCCCTACGAGCAGTACTTC.

This chain links TRBV27 with TRBJ2-4, with 8 bases that match TRBD1. With 3 bases clipped from V and 0 bases from J, the junction kept 4 bases outside the gene matches. In germline, CDR1 is MNHEY, CDR2 SMNVEV (reference sequence). This CDR3 spans 16 amino acids. The CDR3, as DNA: TGTGCCAGCAGTTTTGACAGGGGCCTAGCCAAAAACATTCAGTACTTC. It yields the protein CASSFDRGLAKNIQYF.

The V gene is TRBV4-1, the J gene TRBJ1-2; D possibly corresponds to TRBD1 (5 bases). The CDR3 spans 17 residues. V dropped 0 bases and J dropped 0 bases, with 14 bases sitting between them. The germline V gene encodes CDR1 MGHRA and CDR2 YSYEKL. The CDR3 sequence is CASSQEPGGYTNYGYTF. The CDR3 nucleotides read TGCGCCAGCAGCCAAGAACCGGGGGGATATACTAACTATGGCTACACCTTC.

The V gene is TRBV15, the J gene TRBJ2-1; tentative D call: TRBD2 (5 bases). Germline V gene sequence: CDR1 LNHNV, CDR2 YYDKDF (reference sequence). The CDR3 loop spans 15 amino acids. Trimming removed 5 bases at V and 2 bases at J, with 13 bases between. The CDR3 loop is CATSFRTPAYNEQFF. CDR3 DNA sequence: TGTGCCACCAGCTTTAGGACTCCTGCCTACAATGAGCAGTTCTTC.

The rearrangement links TRBV5-8 to TRBJ1-5; 9 bases fit TRBD1. Germline CDR1 SGHTS, CDR2 YDEGEE. The trim removed 0 bases at V and 5 bases at J, leaving 3 bases unmatched. There are 15 residues in the CDR3. Written as DNA, the CDR3 is TGTGCCAGCAGCTTGGGGGGACAGGGTGATCAGCCCCAGCATTTT. It is translated as CASSLGGQGDQPQHF. The full variable domain, with the rest looked up from reference TRBV5-8 and TRBJ1-5, is EAGVTQSPTHLIKTRGQQATLRCSPISGHTSVYWYQQALGLGLQFLLWYDEGEERNRGNFPPRFSGRQFPNYSSELNVNALELEDSALYLCASSLGGQGDQPQHFGDGTRLSIL.

The V and J genes are TRBV14 and TRBJ2-7; D may be TRBD2 (6 bases). Trimming stripped 4 bases from V and 0 bases from J, with 16 bases between. Germline CDR1 SGHDN, CDR2 FVKESK. The CDR3 covers 16 residues. The CDR3 here is CASSPLTGLSSYEQYF. DNA for the CDR3: TGTGCCAGCAGCCCCCTGACGGGACTCAGCTCCTACGAGCAGTACTTC.

This chain joins TRBV2 and TRBJ2-7; 10 bases match TRBD1. This CDR3 spans 14 amino acids. Trimming cost V 5 bases and J 2 bases; bases outside gene matches: 3. From germline, CDR1 is SNHLY and CDR2 FYNNEI. CDR3 sequence (DNA): TGTGCCAGCAGTCTCGACAGGGGGCCCTACGAGCAGTACTTC. Translated, it gives CASSLDRGPYEQYF.

The chain employs TRBV29-1 and TRBJ2-3; 10 nucleotides agree with TRBD1. The trim removed 3 bases at V and 9 bases at J, leaving 12 bases unmatched. Germline V CDR1 and CDR2: SQVTM, ANQGSEA. This CDR3 has 15 amino acids. The CDR3 sequence: CSVELPSRTGGTQYF. The CDR3, as DNA: TGCAGCGTTGAGCTCCCAAGTCGGACAGGGGGGACGCAGTATTTT.

There are a few counts of this clone. This chain joins TRBV7-2 and TRBJ2-7; 9 bases agree with TRBD1. This CDR3 comprises 15 residues. V lost 5 bases to trimming and J lost 3 bases; unmatched junction nucleotides: 8. In germline, CDR1 is SGHTA, CDR2 FQGNSA. The chain's CDR3 is CASSKRQGGYYEQYF. Here the CDR3 DNA reads TGTGCCAGCAGCAAAAGACAGGGGGGCTACTACGAGCAGTACTTC.

The chain is built from TRBV4-2 and TRBJ2-7; TRBD1 matches at 12 bases. J was trimmed by 4 bases and V by 3 bases; bases with no gene match: 4. The germline CDR1 and CDR2 sequences are LGHNA and YNFKEQ. CDR3 length: 15 amino acids. CDR3 in amino acids: CASSQGQGASYEQYF. The CDR3 region has the DNA TGTGCCAGCAGCCAGGGACAGGGGGCGAGTTACGAGCAGTACTTC.

V is TRBV5-1 and J is TRBJ2-1; D perhaps matches TRBD1 (5 bases). The CDR3 extends over 16 amino acids. Germline CDR1 is SGHRS and CDR2 is YFSETQ. The ends were cut back, 0 bases at V and 7 bases at J, with 17 bases in the middle. DNA for the CDR3: TGCGCCAGCAGCTTGGAGGGCCAGGGTGTGAGGAATGAGCAGTTCTTC. It specifies CASSLEGQGVRNEQFF.

This sequence joins TRBV27 and TRBJ1-5; D possibly corresponds to TRBD1 (5 bases). V lost 4 bases and J lost 4, with 5 bases in between. CDR1 is MNHEY, CDR2 SMNVEV, per germline (reference sequence). The CDR3 has 12 residues. CDR3 loop: CASSSGNQPQHF. The CDR3 bases are TGTGCCAGCAGTTCAGGGAATCAGCCCCAGCATTTT.

In the case of this clone: This same CDR3 is encoded by further DNA sequences in the sample. The CDR3: CASSSGTGGVETQYF. CDR3 nucleotide sequence: TGTGCCAGCAGTTCCGGGACAGGGGGCGTAGAGACCCAGTACTTC. The chain combines TRBV27 with TRBJ2-5; 12 bases align to TRBD1. Germline loops: CDR1 MNHEY, CDR2 SMNVEV (reference sequence). The CDR3 covers 15 residues. J was trimmed by 4 bases and V by 4 bases; bases with no gene match: 4.

In DNA form, the CDR3 reads TGCAGCGTTTTGGGCTATGAGCAGTTCTTC. Translating gives CSVLGYEQFF. The chain couples TRBV29-1 to TRBJ2-1, with no clear D. V lost 5 bases to trimming and J lost 8 bases, with 7 bases between them. Per the germline V gene, CDR1 is SQVTM and CDR2 is ANQGSEA. The CDR3 contains 10 residues.

This chain uses TRBV28 with TRBJ2-1, with D hard to call. The V gene's germline CDR1 is MDHEN and CDR2 SYDVKM. The CDR3 has 20 residues. V was pared by 2 bases and J by 0 bases, with 23 bases between. The CDR3 sequence is CASSLKPGFKLDSSYNEQFF. CDR3 in DNA: TGTGCCAGCAGTTTAAAACCGGGTTTTAAACTGGATAGCTCCTACAATGAGCAGTTCTTC.

This sequence joins TRBV4-1 and TRBJ2-1; TRBD2 is a possible D gene (6 bases). The germline gives CDR1 MGHRA, CDR2 YSYEKL. CDR3 length: 14 residues. V was clipped by 1 base and J by 8 bases, with 12 bases between them. CDR3: CASSQVAGRYEQFF. The CDR3 coding sequence is TGCGCCAGCAGCCAAGTGGCAGGGAGGTATGAGCAGTTCTTC.

The rearrangement joins TRBV21-1 to TRBJ1-4. TRBV21-1 is reported as a pseudogene. CDR3 size: 14 residues. The DNA of the CDR3 is TGTGCCAGCAGGACCGGGAGGACTAATGAAAAACTGTTTTTT. It codes for CASRTGRTNEKLFF.

The chain carries TRBV27 and TRBJ2-3; tentative D call: TRBD2 (6 bases). Trimming removed 6 bases from V and 6 bases from J, with 16 bases in between. Germline V gene data show CDR1 as MNHEY and CDR2 as SMNVEV (reference sequence). The CDR3 spans 14 residues. CDR3 in amino acids: CASRAGTSFDTQYF. CDR3 nucleotides: TGTGCCAGCAGGGCCGGGACTTCGTTTGATACGCAGTATTTT.

The chain has TRBV4-1 and TRBJ2-7; 9 positions match TRBD2. Trimming at V came to 3 bases and at J to 5 bases, leaving 8 bases not matched to a gene. There are 15 residues in the CDR3. The V gene's germline CDR1 is MGHRA and CDR2 YSYEKL. The CDR3: CASSQGVAGANEQYF. CDR3 DNA sequence: TGCGCCAGCAGCCAGGGTGTAGCGGGAGCAAACGAGCAGTACTTC.

J is TRBJ2-3 and V is TRBV9; D is ambiguous. V was clipped by 5 bases and J by 3 bases, with 4 bases between them. The germline gives CDR1 SGDLS, CDR2 YYNGEE. The CDR3 has 11 amino acids. CDR3 residues: CASSYTDTQYF. CDR3 nucleotides: TGTGCCAGCAGTTATACAGATACGCAGTATTTT.